One sample yielded the 21 T cell receptor beta chains listed below, sequenced in a study of T cell clonotyping in hematopoietic cell transplantation. Some clones are missing from TCRdb's copy, which holds only in-frame ones; the method was immunoSEQ multiplex PCR. The data hold 15,000 to 20,000 clones, with about 80% observed a single time. Stated time point: recipient sample about 28 days before transplant, after cytoreduction. Specimen: peripheral blood mononuclear cells, collected before stem cell transplant. Receptors originate from a man aged 60-69 years with acute myeloid leukemia. Some clones in this sample may be carry-over from other donors' samples.

J is TRBJ2-3 and V is TRBV28; 10 positions match TRBD2. The CDR3 spans 17 residues. The V gene's germline CDR1 is MDHEN and CDR2 SYDVKM. With V trimmed by 2 bases and J by 2 bases, 7 bases remained unmatched. This CDR3 is CASSLEASGGTTDTQYF. CDR3 coding DNA: TGTGCCAGCAGTTTAGAAGCTAGCGGGGGCACCACAGATACGCAGTATTTT.

The chain links TRBV9 to TRBJ2-3; weak D call: TRBD2 (6 bases). CDR3 size: 13 residues. Germline CDR1 is SGDLS and CDR2 is YYNGEE. V lost 7 bases, J lost 3 bases, and 12 bases lay in between. The CDR3 here is CASGGTGTDTQYF. CDR3 nucleotides: TGTGCCAGCGGCGGGACTGGGACAGATACGCAGTATTTT.

CDR3 loop: CASSLASGGAYEQYF. The CDR3 DNA sequence: TGTGCCAGCAGCTTAGCTAGCGGGGGGGCCTACGAGCAGTACTTC. The V and J genes are TRBV7-2 and TRBJ2-7, with TRBD2 matching over 11 bases. V shed 0 bases, J shed 2 bases, and the junction held 0 bases outside the gene matches. The CDR3 contains 15 residues. CDR1 SGHTA and CDR2 FQGNSA come from the germline V gene.

This clone was recorded a few times. V and J are TRBV10-3 and TRBJ1-1; D unclear. CDR3 length equals 11 residues. The V end was cut by 8 bases, the J end by 1 base, with 5 bases between. In germline, CDR1 is ENHRY, CDR2 SYGVKD. CDR3 amino acids: CAIQQNTEAFF. The CDR3 DNA reads as TGTGCCATCCAACAGAACACTGAAGCTTTCTTT.

The gene calls are TRBV4-3 and TRBJ2-7; 8 bases align to TRBD1. V shed 1 base, J shed 3 bases, and the junction held 5 bases outside the gene matches. The germline CDR1 and CDR2 sequences are LGHNA and YSLEER. The CDR3 covers 15 residues. CDR3 nucleotide sequence: TGCGCCAGCAGCCAAGTTGTAGACAGGGGCTACGAGCAGTACTTC. This gives the protein CASSQVVDRGYEQYF.

The V call is TRBV9, the J call TRBJ1-3; D may be TRBD1 (5 bases). Germline lookup yields CDR1 SGDLS and CDR2 YYNGEE. V lost 4 bases and J 4 bases, leaving 12 bases between the germline ends. The CDR3 extends over 14 amino acids. The CDR3 here is CASSPGTAGNTIYF. The CDR3 nucleotides are TGTGCCAGCAGCCCCGGGACGGCGGGAAACACCATATATTTT.

The V gene is TRBV7-9, the J gene TRBJ2-3; 10 nucleotides align to TRBD1. The length of the CDR3 is 15 residues. V lost 11 bases to trimming and J lost 2 bases; unmatched junction nucleotides: 10. Germline-derived CDR1 and CDR2 are SEHNR and FQNEAQ (reference sequence). The CDR3 here is CAHLAGTGATDTQYF. For the CDR3, the DNA is TGTGCCCACCTAGCCGGGACAGGGGCCACAGATACGCAGTATTTT.

This clone is a singleton in its sample. The chain employs TRBV4-3 and TRBJ1-1; possible D gene TRBD1, 6 bases. Trimming removed 0 bases from V and 4 bases from J, with 18 bases in between. The germline CDR1 and CDR2 sequences are LGHNA and YSLEER. The CDR3 has 17 residues. The CDR3 DNA reads TGCGCCAGCAGCCAAGAGGTCGTGGGGGCGTGGGGCACTGAAGCTTTCTTT. Its translation is CASSQEVVGAWGTEAFF.

This sequence joins TRBV29-1 and TRBJ1-5; 7 nucleotides line up with TRBD1. Germline V gives CDR1 SQVTM, CDR2 ANQGSEA. The CDR3 loop spans 13 amino acids. Unmatched junction bases numbered 7, after V lost 4 bases and J lost 7 bases. The CDR3 spells CSVVSGGGQPQHF. CDR3 nucleotides: TGCAGCGTTGTCTCAGGGGGAGGCCAGCCCCAGCATTTT.

The CDR3 sequence: CASIRGGGFQETQYF. CDR3 coding DNA: TGTGCCAGCATCAGGGGTGGGGGGTTCCAAGAGACCCAGTACTTC. The V and J genes are TRBV25-1 and TRBJ2-5; TRBD1 or TRBD2 may be the D gene (6 bases each). The V end lost 7 bases, the J end lost 1 base, and 16 bases lay between the germline ends. This CDR3 is 15 amino acids long. Germline lookup yields CDR1 MGHDK and CDR2 SYGVNS.

This clone occurred once. V gene TRBV5-1 combines with J gene TRBJ2-1, with 7 bases aligning to TRBD1. This CDR3 has 15 amino acids. J was trimmed by 7 bases and V by 4 bases; bases with no gene match: 11. The germline gives CDR1 SGHRS, CDR2 YFSETQ. CDR3 amino acids: CASSDRDRTLNEQFF. CDR3 in DNA: TGCGCCAGCAGCGACCGGGACAGAACCCTTAATGAGCAGTTCTTC.

The chain carries TRBV19 and TRBJ1-5; D remains unclear. The V end was cut by 5 bases, the J end by 4 bases, with 15 bases between. The CDR3 length is 15 residues. From germline, CDR1 is LNHDA and CDR2 SQIVND (reference sequence). DNA for the CDR3: TGTGCCAGTAGTTCCGGATGGGGTGGAAATCAGCCCCAGCATTTT. Translation: CASSSGWGGNQPQHF.

The rearrangement links TRBV7-9 to TRBJ1-4; D gene uncertain. The germline gives CDR1 SEHNR, CDR2 FQNEAQ (reference sequence). This CDR3 has 15 amino acids. The V gene lost 0 bases and the J gene lost 3 bases, with 8 bases spanning the gap. The DNA of the CDR3 is TGTGCCAGCAGCTTAGCTTGGGAACCTAATGAAAAACTGTTTTTT. Translating it yields CASSLAWEPNEKLFF.

The chain recombines TRBV4-3 with TRBJ1-2, with unresolved D. V dropped 0 bases and J dropped 3 bases, with 11 bases sitting between them. Germline CDR1 LGHNA, CDR2 YSLEER. The CDR3 totals 15 residues. DNA for the CDR3: TGCGCCAGCAGCCAAGATTTTGCATCGTACTATGGCTACACCTTC. Translating it yields CASSQDFASYYGYTF.

The rearrangement links TRBV4-2 to TRBJ1-1; 7 bases agree with TRBD1. The germline V gene has CDR1 LGHNA and CDR2 YNFKEQ. The CDR3 loop spans 16 amino acids. J lost 0 bases, V lost 1 base, and 5 bases had no gene match. The CDR3 is CASSQGLGQVNTEAFF. CDR3 coding DNA: TGTGCCAGCAGCCAAGGGCTCGGACAGGTGAACACTGAAGCTTTCTTT.

This chain links TRBV7-2 with TRBJ2-7, with unresolved D. Germline assignment: CDR1 SGHTA and CDR2 FQGNSA. The CDR3 totals 13 residues. Trimming stripped 7 bases from V and 1 base from J, with 11 bases between. DNA for the CDR3: TGTGCCAGCACCTCGGGTTTGTCCTACGAGCAGTACTTC. It codes for CASTSGLSYEQYF. Supplemented by reference TRBV7-2 and TRBJ2-7, the full variable domain reads GAGVSQSPSNKVTEKGKDVELRCDPISGHTALYWYRQSLGQGLEFLIYFQGNSAPDKSGLPSDRFSAERTGGSVSTLTIQRTQQEDSAVYLCASTSGLSYEQYFGPGTRLTVT.

V is TRBV19 and J is TRBJ1-2; D is ambiguous. V lost 1 base and J lost 2, with 14 bases in between. CDR1 is LNHDA and CDR2 is SQIVND in the germline V gene (reference sequence). The CDR3 is made up of 16 amino acids. The CDR3 bases are TGTGCCAGTAGTATAGGGACGGCAGAACAAAACTATGGCTACACCTTC. It translates to CASSIGTAEQNYGYTF.

V gene TRBV27 combines with J gene TRBJ1-3, with TRBD1 as a possible D gene (5 bases). Germline assignment: CDR1 MNHEY and CDR2 SMNVEV (reference sequence). The CDR3 spans 15 residues. Trimming pared 4 bases from V and 2 bases from J, leaving 12 bases between. In DNA form, the CDR3 reads TGTGCCAGCAGTTCTGGGGGTGAAACTGGAAACACCATATATTTT. Translated, it gives CASSSGGETGNTIYF.

CDR3 DNA: TGTGCCAGTTCCTTTTCTTCTGGGGCCAACGTCCTGACTTTC. Translating gives CASSFSSGANVLTF. This chain connects TRBV19 to TRBJ2-6, with D unclear. Trimming shortened V by 8 bases and J by 1 base, and 9 bases separated the two germline ends. The CDR3 spans 14 residues. CDR1 is LNHDA, CDR2 SQIVND, per germline (reference sequence).

The chain couples TRBV7-2 to TRBJ1-1, with D uncertain. CDR1 is SGHTA and CDR2 is FQGNSA in the germline V gene. The CDR3 is 11 residues long. Trimming pared 5 bases from V and 10 bases from J, leaving 11 bases between. The CDR3, as DNA: TGTGCCAGCAGCCCCCAGATCGTAGCTTTCTTT. It codes for CASSPQIVAFF.

The chain employs TRBV7-6 and TRBJ2-3; 7 bases line up with TRBD2. The CDR3 extends over 15 amino acids. The ends lost 5 bases at V and 1 base at J; junction bases unmatched: 6. Germline V gene sequence: CDR1 SGHVS, CDR2 FNYEAQ. Here the CDR3 reads CASSRLAVGTDTQYF. The DNA for the CDR3 is TGTGCCAGCAGCCGGCTAGCGGTCGGCACAGATACGCAGTATTTT. Variable domain in full (rest from reference TRBV7-6 and TRBJ2-3): GAGVSQSPRYKVTKRGQDVALRCDPISGHVSLYWYRQALGQGPEFLTYFNYEAQQDKSGLPNDRFSAERPEGSISTLTIQRTEQRDSAMYRCASSRLAVGTDTQYFGPGTRLTVL.